Sequencing of this TCR beta chain was carried out in a study of cytomegalovirus exposure and HLA in healthy donors. The PCR was carried out with 60 Vbeta primers and 13 Jbeta primers. Assay used: immunoSEQ multiplex PCR; TCRdb lists only in-frame clones, some missing. The table lists some 150,000 clones, more than 65% of them singletons. Regarding the study as a whole: It was shown in a later analysis that HLA-associated TCR beta chains were more clonally expanded than other, equally common chains. On later analysis, the bulk of CMV-associated TCR beta chains appeared to be HLA-restricted.

A word on this clone: The target antigen is unknown. The junction differs from germline at one of its ends, possibly a read error.

CDR1 and CDR2 (germline): KGHSH, LQKENI. This CDR3 is built from 14 residues. The V gene is TRBV18, the J gene TRBJ1-1; weak D call: TRBD1 (6 bases). The sequencing input was PBMCs. This TCR was sampled from a man aged 25 to 40 in good health and CMV-seropositive. The CDR3 DNA sequence: TGTGCCAGCTTACCACATAGGCAGGGGACTGAAGCTTTCTTT. Translated: CASLPHRQGTEAFF.